These 21 T cell receptor beta chains share one sample of origin, sequenced in a study. TCRdb's table, derived via immunoSEQ multiplex PCR, lists solely in-frame clones and lacks some. The sample has tens of thousands of clones, about 92% seen once. Sequenced: PBMCs. The receptors originated from a man in his forties with rheumatoid arthritis.

The chain combines TRBV18 with TRBJ2-7; 12 bases are shared with TRBD1. Germline loops: CDR1 KGHSH, CDR2 LQKENI. The junction had 7 bases not matched to a gene; V was cut back by 5 bases and J by 5 bases. This CDR3 contains 15 residues. In nucleotides, the CDR3 is TGTGCCAGCTCATTGCCTGGGACAGGGGGCAACGAGCAGTACTTC. Its protein product is CASSLPGTGGNEQYF.

The genes are TRBV3-1 (or the pseudogene TRBV3-2) and TRBJ1-3, with D possibly matching TRBD1 (5 bases). The V end lost 0 bases, the J end lost 1 base, and 13 bases lay between the germline ends. The length of the CDR3 is 17 residues. CDR1 and CDR2 from the germline V gene are LGHDT and YNNKEL (reference sequence). This CDR3 is CASSQDLGGESGNTIYF. The CDR3, as DNA: TGTGCCAGCAGCCAAGATCTCGGAGGGGAGTCTGGAAACACCATATATTTT.

V gene TRBV7-9 combines with J gene TRBJ1-6, with 7 bases fitting TRBD1. The CDR3 is made up of 13 amino acids. Germline V gene sequence: CDR1 SEHNR, CDR2 FQNEAQ (reference sequence). The trim removed 4 bases at V and 9 bases at J, leaving 3 bases unmatched. The CDR3 loop is CASSSTGSSPLHF. In DNA form, the CDR3 reads TGTGCCAGCAGCTCGACAGGGAGTTCACCCCTCCACTTT.

CDR3 protein: CASSPGTGVITGELFF. CDR3 coding DNA: TGTGCCAGCTCACCAGGGACAGGGGTGATCACCGGGGAGCTGTTTTTT. This chain joins TRBV18 and TRBJ2-2, with 10 nucleotides matching TRBD1. CDR1 and CDR2 (germline): KGHSH, LQKENI. Trimming took 2 bases from V and 4 from J; bases not matched to a gene: 4. There are 16 residues in the CDR3.

V is TRBV9 and J is TRBJ2-1; D is ambiguous. The V gene lost 0 bases and the J gene lost 1 base, with 11 bases spanning the gap. CDR1 is SGDLS and CDR2 is YYNGEE in the germline V gene. The CDR3 totals 16 residues. The CDR3 region is CASSVVGTVSYNEQFF. The DNA of the CDR3 is TGTGCCAGCAGCGTAGTCGGCACAGTTTCCTACAATGAGCAGTTCTTC.

This clone showed up just once. This chain connects TRBV7-2 to TRBJ1-4; 9 nucleotides align to TRBD1. V lost 0 bases to trimming and J lost 7 bases; unmatched junction nucleotides: 6. The CDR3 consists of 16 residues. The germline CDR1 and CDR2 sequences are SGHTA and FQGNSA. DNA of the CDR3: TGTGCCAGCAGCTTAGCACGACAGGGGGTTCGTGAAAAACTGTTTTTT. Its translation: CASSLARQGVREKLFF.

The chain uses TRBV19 and TRBJ2-3; perhaps TRBD2 as D (5 bases). The germline V gene encodes CDR1 LNHDA and CDR2 SQIVND (reference sequence). Trimming pared 4 bases from V and 4 bases from J, leaving 9 bases between. The CDR3 contains 13 residues. The CDR3 coding sequence is TGTGCCAGTAGTACCCTAGCTCCAGATACGCAGTATTTT. Its protein product is CASSTLAPDTQYF.

The chain is built from TRBV5-1 and TRBJ2-2; D possibly corresponds to TRBD2 (5 bases). The V end lost 2 bases, the J end lost 0 bases, and 11 bases lay between the germline ends. This CDR3 is 16 amino acids long. The germline V gene encodes CDR1 SGHRS and CDR2 YFSETQ. Here the CDR3 reads CASSFEGAANTGELFF. CDR3 nucleotides: TGCGCCAGCAGCTTTGAGGGCGCAGCGAACACCGGGGAGCTGTTTTTT.

The chain employs TRBV7-8 and TRBJ1-1; 7 nucleotides align to TRBD1. The CDR3 runs to 13 residues. CDR1 is SGHVS, CDR2 FQNEAQ, per germline. V shed 3 bases, J shed 7 bases, and the junction held 5 bases outside the gene matches. The CDR3 spells CASSLRQGVEAFF. CDR3 bases: TGTGCCAGCAGCTTGCGACAGGGTGTTGAAGCTTTCTTT.

V is TRBV7-9 and J is TRBJ2-5, with a possible D match to TRBD2 (5 bases). Trimming took 7 bases from V and 4 from J, leaving 10 bases between them. This CDR3 has 12 residues. CDR1 is SEHNR and CDR2 is FQNEAQ in the germline V gene (reference sequence). CDR3 coding DNA: TGTGCCAGCATCGAAGAGGGAGAGACCCAGTACTTC. Translating gives CASIEEGETQYF.

CDR3 DNA: TGTGCCAGCGTACTAGCGGGCTTCCAAGAGACCCAGTACTTC. It specifies CASVLAGFQETQYF. V gene TRBV7-2 combines with J gene TRBJ2-5; 9 bases align to TRBD2. Germline V CDR1 and CDR2: SGHTA, FQGNSA. This CDR3 is built from 14 residues. J was trimmed by 1 base and V by 8 bases; bases with no gene match: 5.

Only one count was recorded for this clone. The CDR3 spells CASSYSRAGPGYGYTF. In nucleotides, the CDR3 is TGTGCCAGCAGTTACTCTAGGGCAGGGCCGGGCTATGGCTACACCTTC. This rearrangement joins TRBV6-5 to TRBJ1-2; D is possibly TRBD1 (5 bases). The germline V and J ends were trimmed by 0 bases and 4 bases, with 15 bases remaining between them. The CDR3 covers 16 residues. The V gene's germline CDR1 is MNHEY and CDR2 SVGAGI.

In this sample, this clone turned up once. The chain couples TRBV5-6 to TRBJ1-6, with a tentative D call TRBD1 (6 bases). The CDR3 length is 16 residues. CDR1 and CDR2 (germline): SGHDT, YYEEEE. Trimming removed 1 base from V and 10 bases from J, with 18 bases in between. The DNA for the CDR3 is TGTGCCAGCAGCTTGCTGGGGGCAGGTGAAAGATCACCCCTCCACTTT. Translation: CASSLLGAGERSPLHF.

V and J are TRBV12-5 and TRBJ1-2; 10 bases match TRBD1. The CDR3 has 20 amino acids. V shed 1 base, J shed 7 bases, and the junction held 21 bases outside the gene matches. Per the germline V gene, CDR1 is LGHNT and CDR2 is FRNRAP. CDR3 sequence reads: CASGLGLTGDRGQKKTGYTF. The CDR3, as DNA: TGTGCTAGTGGTTTGGGGCTAACCGGGGACAGGGGCCAAAAGAAGACTGGCTACACCTTC.

This clone came up a few times. V gene TRBV27 combines with J gene TRBJ2-7, with 7 bases that match TRBD1. CDR1 and CDR2 (germline): MNHEY, SMNVEV (reference sequence). This CDR3 is 15 amino acids long. The junction had 6 bases not matched to a gene; V was cut back by 4 bases and J by 0 bases. CDR3 DNA sequence: TGTGCCAGCAGTTCTCGACAGGGAGTCTCCTACGAGCAGTACTTC. Its translation: CASSSRQGVSYEQYF.

The chain uses TRBV5-1 and TRBJ1-2, with TRBD1 matching over 8 bases. J lost 1 base, V lost 4 bases, and 9 bases had no gene match. CDR3 length: 16 residues. Germline V gene lookup returns CDR1 SGHRS and CDR2 YFSETQ. This CDR3 is CASSSTTGAINYGYTF. The DNA for the CDR3 is TGCGCCAGCAGCAGTACGACAGGGGCGATTAACTATGGCTACACCTTC.

This chain connects TRBV19 to TRBJ1-5; D is unresolved. This CDR3 has 15 residues. Germline values: CDR1 LNHDA, CDR2 SQIVND (reference sequence). V lost 1 base and J 9 bases, leaving 16 bases between the germline ends. CDR3 amino acids: CASSIGEGPRGPQHF. CDR3 DNA sequence: TGTGCCAGTAGTATAGGAGAGGGCCCTCGGGGGCCCCAGCATTTT. Full variable domain (outside the CDR3, taken from reference TRBV19 and TRBJ1-5): DGGITQSPKYLFRKEGQNVTLSCEQNLNHDAMYWYRQDPGQGLRLIYYSQIVNDFQKGDIAEGYSVSREKKESFPLTVTSAQKNPTAFYLCASSIGEGPRGPQHFGDGTRLSIL.

The chain couples TRBV4-1 to TRBJ1-2, with 8 bases lining up with TRBD1. Germline CDR1 and CDR2: MGHRA and YSYEKL. V trimming: 0 bases; J trimming: 4 bases; junction bases outside the gene matches: 4. CDR3 size: 15 residues. The CDR3 region is CASSQDPGGSYGYTF. CDR3 DNA: TGCGCCAGCAGCCAAGATCCAGGGGGCAGCTATGGCTACACCTTC.

The V and J genes are TRBV9 and TRBJ1-2, with D possibly TRBD1 on 6 matching bases. Germline-derived CDR1 and CDR2 are SGDLS and YYNGEE. With 0 bases removed from V and 7 bases from J, the gap between germline ends came to 16 bases. This CDR3 contains 15 residues. DNA of the CDR3: TGTGCCAGCAGCGTAGCTCAGGGGAAAGATGGTGGCTACACCTTC. It codes for CASSVAQGKDGGYTF.

The chain recombines TRBV5-6 with TRBJ2-5; 7 bases match TRBD2. Germline V gene data show CDR1 as SGHDT and CDR2 as YYEEEE. CDR3 length: 15 residues. With V trimmed by 4 bases and J by 1 base, 7 bases remained unmatched. This CDR3 reads CASSRGGTFQETQYF. CDR3 in DNA: TGTGCCAGCAGCCGCGGGGGAACTTTCCAAGAGACCCAGTACTTC.

V gene TRBV30 combines with J gene TRBJ1-3; the D is unclear. Germline V lookup: CDR1 GTSNPN, CDR2 SVGIG (reference sequence). CDR3 length equals 15 residues. Deletions cut 2 bases from V and 0 bases from J, with 11 bases between. The CDR3 spells CAWSTTGISGNTIYF. The CDR3 region has the DNA TGTGCCTGGAGTACAACGGGGATCTCTGGAAACACCATATATTTT.